This paragraph reports one TCR beta chain. This clonotype occurred a few times. Its antigen is still unknown. No much larger clonotype is one base removed from it; base qualities were not supplied. From its cysteine to its phenylalanine, the CDR3 spans 14 amino acids. Here the CDR3 DNA is all that survives: 42 bases in frame from base 1. The germline V gene encodes CDR1 SGHRS and CDR2 YFSETQ. V and J lose 0 bases and 3 bases, and a span of 9 bases separates them. TCR cDNA was synthesized by 5'RACE template switching, which introduced a universal primer site and unique molecular identifiers. Priming of cDNA synthesis was performed from both the TCR alpha and TCR beta constant segments. Library amplification used two PCR steps, and the second PCR step added sample barcodes and sequencing adapters. Sequencing of libraries was performed on Illumina HiSeq 2500 (2x100 bp) or NovaSeq (2x150 bp). Turning to the authors' computational methods: Reads were demultiplexed and collapsed into UMI consensus sequences with MIGEC, and V(D)J alignment was performed with MiXCR. Vaccine-responding clonotypes were defined with edgeR using replicate PBMC samples, requiring FDR below 0.01 and a log2 fold change above 5 up to day 15. Each bulk clonotype was labeled CD4 or CD8 based on which sequenced repertoire, CD4 or CD8, contained the clonotype at higher abundance. TCRdb reprocessing: public reads trimmed at Q25 with fastp, clones called with MiXCR, in-frame beta chains kept. Rows matching on CDR3 protein sequence are summarized as one entry with the most common DNA and genes. These V and J calls rely on TCRdb rather than the paper's analysis. The sample data list hundreds of thousands of distinct CDR3 sequences, and around 12% of these were observed just once. Jointly, the top ten make up 15% of the sample.

The meaning of the sample's treatment or condition label: live attenuated yellow fever vaccine strain. At each blood-draw timepoint, two biological replicates of bulk PBMCs were collected. A standard Ficoll-Paque protocol was used to isolate PBMCs from peripheral blood. RNA was extracted with TriZol from bulk PBMCs, CD4 and CD8 fractions, and dextramer-positive and dextramer-negative fractions. This entry comes from a study of T cells after yellow fever vaccination (dated by TCRdb to the late 2010s). Describing the broader study: The SMART-Seq v4 Ultra Low Input RNA kit was used to prepare libraries from fractions with low cell numbers. Bulk TCR alpha and beta repertoires were sequenced longitudinally to track T-cell clones before and after primary and booster YFV17D yellow fever vaccination. The cohort comprised two healthy male donors, one aged 18 to 29 and one aged 30 to 39 years. Blood was collected at multiple timepoints before and after primary and secondary immunization, and bulk PBMC replicates and cell subsets were isolated. General study outcomes and caveats: After the booster, most of the clones that had expanded following primary vaccination were detected again (just under 97% of CD4 and 80% to 90% of CD8), which suggests that memory was broadly maintained. Computational filtering was required because FACS-sorted repertoires could contain abundant contaminating clonotypes from the bulk population. A small fraction of clonotypes appeared in both the CD4 and CD8 compartments, likely as a result of convergent recombination. The study included only a couple of donors, which limits how far the findings can be generalized. Compared with the primary T-cell response, the secondary T-cell response was weaker but faster, peaking on day 5 rather than day 15.

This receptor chain uses TRBV5-1 and TRBJ1-1; the best D guess is TRBD1, with 5 bases matching. The receptor's source is a man aged 30-40 years who received the YFV17D yellow fever vaccine. The sequenced sample was PBMCs, obtained on the day of the yellow fever booster vaccination. The CDR3 protein: CASSLEGWDTEAFF. The DNA sequence is TGCGCCAGCAGCTTGGAGGGGTGGGACACTGAAGCTTTCTTT.